These 27 T cell receptor beta chains were sequenced from one sample in a study of blood T cell repertoires in COVID-19. Profiled with immunoSEQ multiplex PCR; TCRdb holds only in-frame clones, not every one. The sample holds 400,000 or so clones, around nine tenths seen once. Sequencing was performed on peripheral blood. Receptors originate from a man aged 18 to 30 with COVID-19, enrolled during active disease.

The chain joins TRBV19 to TRBJ2-2; 13 bases line up with TRBD2. This CDR3 has 18 residues. Trimming took 0 bases from V and 5 from J; bases not matched to a gene: 6. Per germline, CDR1 LNHDA and CDR2 SQIVND (reference sequence). The CDR3 reads CASSIDRTSGRRTGELFF. The CDR3 DNA reads as TGTGCCAGTAGTATAGATCGGACTAGCGGGAGAAGGACCGGGGAGCTGTTTTTT.

The chain carries TRBV4-1 and TRBJ2-3; TRBD2 matches 7 bases. CDR1 and CDR2 (germline): MGHRA, YSYEKL. The CDR3 loop spans 14 amino acids. V was clipped by 4 bases and J by 0 bases; unmatched bases: 1. The CDR3 DNA is TGCGCCAGCAGCCGACTAGCTAGCACAGATACGCAGTATTTT. This gives the protein CASSRLASTDTQYF.

The chain employs TRBV15 and TRBJ2-5, with D possibly matching TRBD1 (5 bases). Deletions cut 4 bases from V and 7 bases from J, with 13 bases between. The length of the CDR3 is 13 residues. Per the germline V gene, CDR1 is LNHNV and CDR2 is YYDKDF (reference sequence). The CDR3 sequence is CATSTGHSGTQYF. The CDR3 DNA follows: TGTGCCACCAGCACCGGACATTCGGGGACCCAGTACTTC.

The chain is built from TRBV7-7 and TRBJ2-5, with TRBD1 matching 7 bases. The J segment lost 2 bases and the V segment lost 6 bases, leaving 9 bases of the junction unmatched. The CDR3 is made up of 15 amino acids. Germline CDR1 SSHAT, CDR2 FNYEAQ (reference sequence). The CDR3 region has the DNA TGTGCCAGCAGGTTTGGGACAGTCCATCAAGAGACCCAGTACTTC. Translation: CASRFGTVHQETQYF.

The rearrangement uses TRBV5-8 and TRBJ2-1, with TRBD1 matching over 8 bases. Per germline, CDR1 SGHTS and CDR2 YDEGEE. The CDR3 has 12 residues. Trimming took 5 bases from V and 9 from J; bases not matched to a gene: 4. CDR3 nucleotides: TGTGCCAGCAGGACAGGGGCGCGTGAGCAGTTCTTC. It encodes CASRTGAREQFF.

V usage is TRBV15 and J usage is TRBJ2-7; tentatively, D is TRBD1 (6 bases). The ends were cut back, 6 bases at V and 2 bases at J, with 8 bases in the middle. CDR1 LNHNV and CDR2 YYDKDF come from the germline V gene (reference sequence). The CDR3 consists of 12 residues. The CDR3 region has the DNA TGTGCCACCAGTTCAGGGGCCTACGAGCAGTACTTC. It specifies CATSSGAYEQYF.

This clone was counted once. The chain uses TRBV5-5 and TRBJ1-1; TRBD1 agrees at 7 bases. The CDR3 has 15 amino acids. V dropped 4 bases and J dropped 1; count of bases not matched to a gene: 7. Germline loops: CDR1 SGHKS, CDR2 YYEKEE (reference sequence). The CDR3 here is CASSGRQGRNTEAFF. The CDR3 nucleotides are TGTGCCAGCAGCGGTAGACAGGGCCGGAACACTGAAGCTTTCTTT.

This clone was observed a single time. This sequence joins TRBV19 and TRBJ2-6; 12 bases are a match to TRBD1. CDR3 length: 17 amino acids. CDR1 is LNHDA, CDR2 SQIVND, per germline (reference sequence). The junction had 5 bases not matched to a gene; V was cut back by 6 bases and J by 2 bases. This CDR3 reads CASRGDRGRTGANVLTF. In nucleotides, the CDR3 is TGTGCCAGTAGGGGGGACAGGGGGCGTACTGGGGCCAACGTCCTGACTTTC.

This rearrangement joins TRBV7-9 to TRBJ1-2, with 8 bases that match TRBD1. The CDR3 is 14 residues long. The trim removed 5 bases at V and 6 bases at J, leaving 8 bases unmatched. CDR1 is SEHNR and CDR2 is FQNEAQ in the germline V gene (reference sequence). The CDR3 loop is CASSLPAGGDGYTF. As DNA, the CDR3 is TGTGCCAGCAGCCTCCCGGCAGGGGGCGATGGCTACACCTTC.

The J gene is TRBJ2-3, the V gene TRBV24-1; 8 bases align to TRBD2. Germline V gives CDR1 KGHDR, CDR2 SFDVKD. The trim removed 9 bases at V and 4 bases at J, leaving 8 bases unmatched. This CDR3 region has 14 residues. The CDR3 region is CATGLSGSPDTQYF. The DNA for the CDR3 is TGTGCCACCGGCCTCAGCGGGAGTCCAGATACGCAGTATTTT.

The gene calls are TRBV29-1 and TRBJ2-3, with D possibly matching TRBD2 (5 bases). With 3 bases removed from V and 0 bases from J, the gap between germline ends came to 7 bases. CDR3 size: 13 residues. Germline CDR1 SQVTM, CDR2 ANQGSEA. CDR3 loop: CSVDEGSTDTQYF. The DNA of the CDR3 is TGCAGCGTTGACGAGGGTAGCACAGATACGCAGTATTTT.

The chain uses TRBV15 and TRBJ1-3; TRBD1 might be the D (5 bases). V was trimmed by 0 bases and J by 8 bases, leaving 14 bases between them. CDR1 is LNHNV, CDR2 YYDKDF, per germline (reference sequence). The CDR3 length is 15 residues. CDR3 sequence reads: CATSRERAREDTIYF. DNA for the CDR3: TGTGCCACCAGCAGAGAACGTGCCAGGGAGGACACCATATATTTT. The full variable domain, its missing parts supplied by reference TRBV15 and TRBJ1-3, is DAMVIQNPRYQVTQFGKPVTLSCSQTLNHNVMYWYQQKSSQAPKLLFHYYDKDFNNEADTPDNFQSRRPNTSFCFLDIRSPGLGDTAMYLCATSRERAREDTIYFGEGSWLTVV.

The table lists this clone with a few counts. The chain employs TRBV6-5 and TRBJ1-6; 7 positions match TRBD1. The CDR3 loop spans 15 amino acids. The V gene end was trimmed by 6 bases and the J gene end by 5 bases; junction bases not matched to a gene: 7. CDR1 and CDR2 (germline): MNHEY, SVGAGI. CDR3 nucleotide sequence: TGTGCCAGCAGGACCGGGACAGTGAATAATTCACCCCTCCACTTT. It yields the protein CASRTGTVNNSPLHF.

This chain uses TRBV7-9 with TRBJ2-3; 12 nucleotides match TRBD2. V was clipped by 5 bases and J by 3 bases; unmatched bases: 6. The CDR3 runs to 16 residues. The V gene's germline CDR1 is SEHNR and CDR2 FQNEAQ (reference sequence). CDR3 sequence: CASSLPGLAGTDTQYF. CDR3 nucleotide sequence: TGTGCCAGCAGCCTCCCGGGACTAGCGGGTACAGATACGCAGTATTTT.

In DNA, the CDR3 is TGCGCCAGCAGCAAGGGACAGGGAAACGGAAAACTGTTTTTT. Translated, it gives CASSKGQGNGKLFF. The chain couples TRBV5-1 to TRBJ1-4; 9 bases agree with TRBD1. The germline V gene encodes CDR1 SGHRS and CDR2 YFSETQ. The V and J ends lost 4 bases and 10 bases, in that order; junction bases with no gene match: 8. This CDR3 has 14 residues.

The CDR3 sequence is CATRGVQREYEQYF. The CDR3 DNA reads as TGTGCCACCAGAGGGGTCCAGCGGGAGTACGAGCAGTACTTC. The chain recombines TRBV2 with TRBJ2-7; TRBD2 matches at 8 bases. CDR3 length equals 14 residues. In germline, CDR1 is SNHLY, CDR2 FYNNEI. Unmatched junction bases numbered 12, after V lost 10 bases and J lost 4 bases.

The J gene is TRBJ1-6, the V gene TRBV20-1; D gene unclear. The CDR3 is 10 amino acids. The germline gives CDR1 DFQATT, CDR2 SNEGSKA (reference sequence). Trimming cost V 6 bases and J 12 bases, with 9 bases left between them. The CDR3 loop reads CSARDRPLHF. For the CDR3, the DNA is TGCAGTGCCCGTGATAGACCCCTCCACTTT.

With respect to this clone: Here the CDR3 omits its conserved ending phenylalanine or tryptophan, so a read error is the likely source. The DNA is omitted, as the CDR3 cannot be located on it reliably, and the CDR3 follows TCRdb's listing. V is TRBV20-1 and J is TRBJ2-7; TRBD2, the table's D call, was not compared with the DNA. The CDR3 has 8 residues if both end residues are counted. Germline CDR1 is DFQATT and CDR2 is SNEGSKA (reference sequence). CDR3 sequence: CPPKRGEP.

The rearrangement links TRBV11-2 to TRBJ2-3; D is unresolved. Per germline, CDR1 SGHAT and CDR2 FQNNGV. The CDR3 consists of 14 residues. The V end lost 4 bases, the J end lost 0 bases, and 8 bases lay between the germline ends. The CDR3 nucleotides read TGTGCCAGCAGCTCAAGGAGTAGCACAGATACGCAGTATTTT. Its protein product is CASSSRSSTDTQYF.

The chain combines TRBV2 with TRBJ1-2; TRBD1 matches at 7 bases. Germline V gene sequence: CDR1 SNHLY, CDR2 FYNNEI. The CDR3 has 13 amino acids. Trimming took 6 bases from V and 4 from J; bases not matched to a gene: 5. As DNA, the CDR3 is TGTGCCAGCAGCCCAGGGGGGAGCTATGGCTACACCTTC. Protein: CASSPGGSYGYTF.

Points on this clone: An end of the junction differs from the germline gene, which may be a read error. This rearrangement joins TRBV5-1 to TRBJ1-2; possible D gene TRBD1, 5 bases. Germline lookup yields CDR1 SGHRS and CDR2 YFSETQ. The CDR3 runs 13 residues. The CDR3 here is CASSLEAGSFTSF. As DNA, the CDR3 is TGCGCCAGCAGCTTGGAGGCAGGGTCTTTTACGTCCTTC.

The chain combines TRBV24-1 with TRBJ2-1, with D tentatively TRBD2 (6 bases). Between the trimmed V and J ends, which lost 9 bases and 4 bases, there was a span of 9 bases. Germline CDR1 KGHDR, CDR2 SFDVKD. The CDR3 is made up of 12 amino acids. The CDR3 protein is CATGTSYNEQFF. The CDR3 DNA is TGTGCCACCGGGACTTCTTACAATGAGCAGTTCTTC.

The J gene is TRBJ2-5, the V gene TRBV27; no clear D. V was pared by 6 bases and J by 5 bases, with 7 bases between. Germline assignment: CDR1 MNHEY and CDR2 SMNVEV (reference sequence). This CDR3 comprises 11 residues. For the CDR3, the DNA is TGTGCCAGCAGCTATCGTGAGACCCAGTACTTC. Protein: CASSYRETQYF.

The rearrangement uses TRBV5-4 and TRBJ1-2; 7 bases match TRBD1. After removal of 6 bases from V and 6 bases from J, the junction contained 8 bases not matched to a gene. The CDR3 totals 13 residues. From germline, CDR1 is SGHNT and CDR2 YYREEE (reference sequence). The chain's CDR3 is CASTATGRNGYTF. The CDR3 DNA reads as TGTGCCAGCACCGCGACAGGGCGAAATGGCTACACCTTC.

The chain uses TRBV5-1 and TRBJ2-7, with D perhaps matching TRBD1 (5 bases). The germline CDR1 and CDR2 sequences are SGHRS and YFSETQ. The V end was cut by 0 bases, the J end by 5 bases, with 12 bases between. The CDR3 is 14 residues long. The CDR3, as DNA: TGCGCCAGCAGCTTGGAGCAGGGATTGCACGAGCAGTACTTC. It encodes CASSLEQGLHEQYF.

This chain uses TRBV6-5 with TRBJ2-1, with no clear D. Deletions cut 5 bases from V and 4 bases from J, with 6 bases between. The V gene's germline CDR1 is MNHEY and CDR2 SVGAGI. The length of the CDR3 is 12 residues. This CDR3 reads CASSHGYNEQFF. As DNA, the CDR3 is TGTGCCAGCAGTCACGGGTACAATGAGCAGTTCTTC.

This clone was seen a single time. V gene TRBV11-1 combines with J gene TRBJ2-7; D remains ambiguous. V lost 5 bases and J lost 3, with 11 bases in between. Germline V gene data show CDR1 as SGHAT and CDR2 as FQDESV (reference sequence). This CDR3 has 13 residues. Written as DNA, the CDR3 is TGTGCCAGCAGCCGTGGGCTGATCTACGAGCAGTACTTC. Encoded protein: CASSRGLIYEQYF.